Below are 30 T cell receptor beta chains sequenced from a single sample in a study of OX40 agonist ivuxolimab in advanced cancers. The protocol was immunoSEQ multiplex PCR, while the TCRdb copy is restricted to in-frame clones and leaves out a portion. Of 65,000 to 100,000 clones in the sample, 80% to 95% were seen once. The material was CD4+ or CD8+ T cells sorted from blood, obtained in a trial of the OX40 agonist ivuxolimab. These receptor sequences come from an adult with an advanced solid tumor such as melanoma, head and neck, liver or kidney cancer.

This chain links TRBV6-5 with TRBJ1-3; D not certain. Germline CDR1 reads MNHEY; CDR2 reads SVGAGI. The ends were cut back, 5 bases at V and 0 bases at J, with 11 bases in the middle. The CDR3 covers 15 residues. As DNA, the CDR3 is TGTGCCAGCAGTGGCAGCACAACCTCTGGAAACACCATATATTTT. This sequence encodes CASSGSTTSGNTIYF.

This clone was detected only a few times. V usage is TRBV6-1 and J usage is TRBJ2-7; a possible D gene is TRBD1 (6 bases). CDR1 is MNHNS and CDR2 is SASEGT in the germline V gene. The V gene lost 6 bases and the J gene lost 0 bases, with 9 bases spanning the gap. The CDR3 runs 13 residues. The chain's CDR3 is CASRGHTSYEQYF. The CDR3 DNA reads as TGTGCCAGCAGGGGACATACCTCCTACGAGCAGTACTTC.

This chain joins TRBV15 and TRBJ2-5, with D perhaps TRBD1 or TRBD2 (6 bases each). This CDR3 has 13 amino acids. Trimming stripped 7 bases from V and 5 bases from J, with 14 bases between. Germline V gene data show CDR1 as LNHNV and CDR2 as YYDKDF (reference sequence). The CDR3 here is CATKFGGQETQYF. Written as DNA, the CDR3 is TGTGCCACCAAGTTTGGGGGGCAGGAGACCCAGTACTTC.

The J gene is TRBJ1-5, the V gene TRBV28; possibly TRBD1 for D (6 bases). The CDR3 runs to 22 residues. The V end lost 6 bases, the J end lost 5 bases, and 38 bases lay between the germline ends. Per germline, CDR1 MDHEN and CDR2 SYDVKM. The CDR3 DNA is TGTGCCAGCAGCTACCCTACACCGGGGCCAGGGGTTCGGTTCAGTACGGATCAGCCCCAGCATTTT. It encodes CASSYPTPGPGVRFSTDQPQHF. The full variable domain, with the rest looked up from reference TRBV28 and TRBJ1-5, is DVKVTQSSRYLVKRTGEKVFLECVQDMDHENMFWYRQDPGLGLRLIYFSYDVKMKEKGDIPEGYSVSREKKERFSLILESASTNQTSMYLCASSYPTPGPGVRFSTDQPQHFGDGTRLSIL.

V usage is TRBV27 and J usage is TRBJ2-5; 11 nucleotides line up with TRBD2. V shed 6 bases, J shed 5 bases, and the junction held 8 bases outside the gene matches. Germline V gives CDR1 MNHEY, CDR2 SMNVEV (reference sequence). The CDR3 has 15 residues. CDR3: CASSPRLAGRETQYF. CDR3 bases: TGTGCCAGCAGCCCCCGACTAGCGGGAAGGGAGACCCAGTACTTC.

The V and J genes are TRBV21-1 and TRBJ1-3. TRBV21-1 is tagged as a pseudogene. This CDR3 is built from 15 residues. The CDR3 DNA reads as TGTGCCAGCAGCCGGAGGACGGTATCTGGAAACACCATATATTTT. It codes for CASSRRTVSGNTIYF.

This chain uses TRBV5-4 with TRBJ1-4; D is undetermined. Per the germline V gene, CDR1 is SGHNT and CDR2 is YYREEE (reference sequence). Trimming took off 1 base at V and 10 bases at J, with 11 bases between the two ends. The CDR3 has 13 residues. The CDR3 loop is CASSLMFGGKLFF. The CDR3 DNA reads as TGTGCCAGCAGCTTGATGTTCGGCGGAAAACTGTTTTTT.

This chain's CDR3 is CASSPSSLSPANTGELFF. The CDR3 DNA is TGTGCCAGCTCACCAAGTTCCCTCAGTCCCGCGAACACCGGGGAGCTGTTTTTT. The V gene is TRBV18, the J gene TRBJ2-2; D unresolved. CDR3 length: 18 amino acids. CDR1 and CDR2 (germline): KGHSH, LQKENI. Trimming left V 2 bases short and J 0 bases short, with 16 bases between.

This CDR3 is CASSFCWTKHGEQYF. In nucleotides, the CDR3 is TGTGCCAGCAGCTTCTGCTGGACCAAGCATGGCGAGCAGTACTTC. The rearrangement joins TRBV12-1 to TRBJ2-7. TRBV12-1 represents a pseudogene. The CDR3 length is 15 residues.

The CDR3 sequence is CASSLAGGAETGELFF. In DNA form, the CDR3 reads TGCGCCAGCAGCTTGGCCGGAGGGGCGGAGACCGGGGAGCTGTTTTTT. J is TRBJ2-2 and V is TRBV5-1, with a possible D match to TRBD2 (6 bases). The CDR3 covers 16 residues. Germline assignment: CDR1 SGHRS and CDR2 YFSETQ. Between the trimmed V and J ends, which lost 0 bases and 5 bases, there was a span of 14 bases.

This chain joins TRBV7-9 and TRBJ1-1, with D perhaps TRBD1 (5 bases). The CDR3 extends over 14 amino acids. Deletions cut 7 bases from V and 0 bases from J, with 12 bases between. In germline, CDR1 is SEHNR, CDR2 FQNEAQ (reference sequence). In nucleotides, the CDR3 is TGTGCCAGCACACCCTCGGGGGTGAACACTGAAGCTTTCTTT. This codes for CASTPSGVNTEAFF.

The gene calls are TRBV5-4 and TRBJ2-7, with unresolved D. From germline, CDR1 is SGHNT and CDR2 YYREEE (reference sequence). Trimming left V 4 bases short and J 3 bases short, with 8 bases between. This CDR3 comprises 12 residues. CDR3 DNA: TGTGCCAGCAGCCCGGACGGCTACGAGCAGTACTTC. This encodes CASSPDGYEQYF. The complete variable domain, with remaining parts taken from reference TRBV5-4 and TRBJ2-7, reads ETGVTQSPTHLIKTRGQQVTLRCSSQSGHNTVSWYQQALGQGPQFIFQYYREEENGRGNFPPRFSGLQFPNYSSELNVNALELDDSALYLCASSPDGYEQYFGPGTRLTVT.

This clone has more than one count but fewer than ten. The gene calls are TRBV5-1 and TRBJ2-1; 9 nucleotides align to TRBD2. CDR1 and CDR2 from the germline V gene are SGHRS and YFSETQ. After removal of 3 bases from V and 12 bases from J, the junction contained 1 base not matched to a gene. The CDR3 length is 11 residues. The DNA of the CDR3 is TGCGCCAGCAGCTCGACTAGCGGGCAGTTCTTC. Amino acids: CASSSTSGQFF.

The V call is TRBV5-1, the J call TRBJ1-1; D remains unclear. The length of the CDR3 is 16 residues. Germline V gene sequence: CDR1 SGHRS, CDR2 YFSETQ. V was trimmed by 2 bases and J by 1 base, leaving 15 bases between them. CDR3 region: CASSFFLGRANTEAFF. For the CDR3, the DNA is TGCGCCAGCAGCTTTTTTCTGGGTAGGGCGAACACTGAAGCTTTCTTT.

This rearrangement joins TRBV5-6 to TRBJ1-4; D unresolved. The CDR3 spans 16 residues. Trimming took 1 base from V and 3 from J, leaving 13 bases between them. Per the germline V gene, CDR1 is SGHDT and CDR2 is YYEEEE. The CDR3 sequence: CASSLYGEAANEKLFF. The CDR3 DNA follows: TGTGCCAGCAGCTTGTACGGGGAGGCTGCTAATGAAAAACTGTTTTTT. Together with reference TRBV5-6 and TRBJ1-4, the CDR3 gives the full variable domain: DAGVTQSPTHLIKTRGQQVTLRCSPKSGHDTVSWYQQALGQGPQFIFQYYEEEERQRGNFPDRFSGHQFPNYSSELNVNALLLGDSALYLCASSLYGEAANEKLFFGSGTQLSVL.

A remark on this clone: The same CDR3 arises from other DNA sequences in this sample as well. The chain uses TRBV9 and TRBJ2-7; D may correspond to TRBD1 or TRBD2 (5 bases each). Trimming removed 3 bases from V and 5 bases from J, with 21 bases in between. CDR3 length equals 16 residues. The germline gives CDR1 SGDLS, CDR2 YYNGEE. The CDR3 here is CASSDPGTPSGDEQYF. Here the CDR3 DNA reads TGTGCCAGCAGCGACCCCGGGACCCCGTCCGGGGACGAGCAGTACTTC. Combining the CDR3 with reference TRBV9 and TRBJ2-7 gives the whole variable domain DSGVTQTPKHLITATGQRVTLRCSPRSGDLSVYWYQQSLDQGLQFLIQYYNGEERAKGNILERFSAQQFPDLHSELNLSSLELGDSALYFCASSDPGTPSGDEQYFGPGTRLTVT.

The V call is TRBV5-4, the J call TRBJ2-1; D may be TRBD2 (6 bases). V was pared by 4 bases and J by 5 bases, with 16 bases between. The germline V gene encodes CDR1 SGHNT and CDR2 YYREEE (reference sequence). The length of the CDR3 is 15 residues. The CDR3 DNA is TGTGCCAGCAGCCGGATGGGCGGGACGAACAATGAGCAGTTCTTC. Encoded protein: CASSRMGGTNNEQFF.

The rearrangement links TRBV4-2 to TRBJ1-5; D is unresolved. The germline V gene has CDR1 LGHNA and CDR2 YNFKEQ. This CDR3 contains 19 residues. Trimming left V 0 bases short and J 0 bases short, with 18 bases between. For the CDR3, the DNA is TGTGCCAGCAGCCAAGATAACCCCCAAGGGCCATATAGCAATCAGCCCCAGCATTTT. It translates to CASSQDNPQGPYSNQPQHF.

This chain uses TRBV2 with TRBJ2-1; D not certain. The CDR3 runs to 10 residues. Germline-derived CDR1 and CDR2 are SNHLY and FYNNEI. The V and J ends lost 6 bases and 8 bases respectively, with 5 bases between them. The CDR3 here is CASRGDEQFF. CDR3 DNA sequence: TGTGCCAGCAGGGGCGATGAGCAGTTCTTC.

The V and J genes are TRBV4-2 and TRBJ2-2; 12 positions agree with TRBD2. The CDR3 runs 17 residues. V was clipped by 0 bases and J by 8 bases; unmatched bases: 7. Germline V gene lookup returns CDR1 LGHNA and CDR2 YNFKEQ. CDR3 sequence reads: CASSQDLAGGPRGELFF. The CDR3, as DNA: TGTGCCAGCAGCCAAGATCTAGCGGGAGGGCCCCGTGGGGAGCTGTTTTTT.

The chain is built from TRBV2 and TRBJ2-7; possibly TRBD1 for D (6 bases). The V end was cut by 6 bases, the J end by 0 bases, with 15 bases between. The germline gives CDR1 SNHLY, CDR2 FYNNEI. This CDR3 spans 15 amino acids. CDR3 sequence reads: CASRTQGPNSYEQYF. The CDR3 region has the DNA TGTGCCAGCAGAACACAGGGCCCCAACTCCTACGAGCAGTACTTC.

J is TRBJ2-5 and V is TRBV5-5; D uncertain. The ends were cut back, 0 bases at V and 1 base at J, with 13 bases in the middle. The CDR3 is 16 amino acids. Germline values: CDR1 SGHKS, CDR2 YYEKEE (reference sequence). The CDR3 loop is CASSLAMGKGQETQYF. CDR3 DNA: TGTGCCAGCAGCTTGGCCATGGGGAAAGGCCAAGAGACCCAGTACTTC.

This clone occurred once. The chain recombines TRBV7-9 with TRBJ2-3; TRBD2 agrees at 10 bases. V lost 5 bases, J lost 4 bases, and 18 bases stayed unmatched. The CDR3 spans 19 residues. Germline V gene data show CDR1 as SEHNR and CDR2 as FQNEAQ (reference sequence). CDR3: CASSRTSMGTSDRADTQYF. Here the CDR3 DNA reads TGTGCCAGCAGCAGGACTTCGATGGGGACTAGCGACAGAGCAGATACGCAGTATTTT.

The chain uses TRBV5-1 and TRBJ2-7; 9 bases match TRBD1. V shed 0 bases and J 7 bases; nucleotides not matched to a gene: 11. Germline CDR1 reads SGHRS; CDR2 reads YFSETQ. The CDR3 runs to 16 residues. CDR3 loop: CASSLESGQGVGEQYF. DNA of the CDR3: TGCGCCAGCAGCTTGGAATCGGGACAGGGAGTCGGTGAGCAGTACTTC. Using reference TRBV5-1 and TRBJ2-7 for the parts outside the CDR3, the full variable domain is KAGVTQTPRYLIKTRGQQVTLSCSPISGHRSVSWYQQTPGQGLQFLFEYFSETQRNKGNFPGRFSGRQFSNSRSEMNVSTLELGDSALYLCASSLESGQGVGEQYFGPGTRLTVT.

The genes are TRBV30 and TRBJ2-7; D is perhaps TRBD1 or TRBD2 (5 bases each). The CDR3 loop spans 12 amino acids. Germline V gene data show CDR1 as GTSNPN and CDR2 as SVGIG (reference sequence). V was trimmed by 5 bases and J by 3 bases, leaving 11 bases between them. Written as DNA, the CDR3 is TGTGCCTGGCAGGGACGGAACTACGAGCAGTACTTC. This codes for CAWQGRNYEQYF. Full variable domain (outside the CDR3, taken from reference TRBV30 and TRBJ2-7): SQTIHQWPATLVQPVGSPLSLECTVEGTSNPNLYWYRQAAGRGLQLLFYSVGIGQISSEVPQNLSASRPQDRQFILSSKKLLLSDSGFYLCAWQGRNYEQYFGPGTRLTVT.

This clone was observed many times. This sequence joins TRBV11-2 and TRBJ1-1; 11 bases are shared with TRBD1. The ends lost 5 bases at V and 4 bases at J; junction bases unmatched: 0. Germline V CDR1 and CDR2: SGHAT, FQNNGV. This CDR3 region has 13 residues. The CDR3 sequence is CASSGTGGTEAFF. DNA of the CDR3: TGTGCCAGCAGCGGGACAGGGGGCACTGAAGCTTTCTTT.

The V call is TRBV4-2, the J call TRBJ2-7, with 8 positions matching TRBD2. The CDR3 spans 14 residues. V lost 1 base and J lost 2; bases outside the gene matches: 1. Germline-derived CDR1 and CDR2 are LGHNA and YNFKEQ. CDR3 in DNA: TGTGCCAGCAGCCAAGTACTAGCGGCCTACGAGCAGTACTTC. It codes for CASSQVLAAYEQYF.

V and J are TRBV7-9 and TRBJ1-1; D remains unclear. V dropped 0 bases and J dropped 1 base, with 9 bases sitting between them. CDR3 length equals 15 residues. Per germline, CDR1 SEHNR and CDR2 FQNEAQ (reference sequence). This CDR3 reads CASSLASPANTEAFF. As DNA, the CDR3 is TGTGCCAGCAGCTTAGCGAGTCCAGCGAACACTGAAGCTTTCTTT.

This chain joins TRBV5-4 and TRBJ2-7; D uncertain. Germline CDR1 reads SGHNT; CDR2 reads YYREEE (reference sequence). V was pared by 1 base and J by 8 bases, with 10 bases between. The CDR3 has 12 amino acids. The CDR3 DNA follows: TGTGCCAGCAGCTTGAACAGCCAGAAGCAGTACTTC. Protein sequence: CASSLNSQKQYF.

This clone was counted a single time. This chain links TRBV18 with TRBJ1-1, with 7 bases identical to TRBD1. This CDR3 comprises 15 residues. After removal of 3 bases from V and 3 bases from J, the junction contained 7 bases not matched to a gene. The V gene's germline CDR1 is KGHSH and CDR2 LQKENI. DNA of the CDR3: TGTGCCAGCTCACCGATCACAGGGGTCGACACTGAAGCTTTCTTT. It is translated as CASSPITGVDTEAFF.